This is a list of T cell receptor beta chains from one sample in a study of OX40 agonist ivuxolimab in advanced cancers. The protocol was immunoSEQ multiplex PCR, while the TCRdb copy is restricted to in-frame clones and leaves out a portion. The sample records under 85,000 clones, approximately 91% being singletons. Sequences were derived from CD4+ or CD8+ T cells sorted from blood, sampled in a trial of the OX40 agonist ivuxolimab. These receptors originate from an adult with an advanced solid tumor such as melanoma, head and neck, liver or kidney cancer. Each CDR3 is given without its conserved first and last residue. Fields, in order: V gene, J gene, CDR3 protein.

v_gene: TRBV18; j_gene: TRBJ1-4; CDR3aa: ASSPVATNEKLF
v_gene: TRBV7-2; j_gene: .; CDR3aa: ASSGLNLVHEQY
v_gene: TRBV5-1; j_gene: TRBJ1-1; CDR3aa: ASSLQGATPEAF
v_gene: TRBV28; j_gene: TRBJ1-5; CDR3aa: ASRGQGARWTQH
v_gene: TRBV5-5; j_gene: TRBJ2-7; CDR3aa: ASSSSVAEYYEQY
v_gene: TRBV6-5; j_gene: TRBJ1-6; CDR3aa: ASRQGSPNSPLH
v_gene: TRBV5-1; j_gene: TRBJ2-3; CDR3aa: ASSPGAVTDTQY
v_gene: TRBV2; j_gene: TRBJ2-1; CDR3aa: ASKGGRSYNEQF
v_gene: TRBV4-2; j_gene: TRBJ2-3; CDR3aa: ASSQDKLAGETDTQY
v_gene: TRBV2; j_gene: TRBJ2-3; CDR3aa: ASSDRPGGQY
v_gene: TRBV7-2; j_gene: TRBJ1-3; CDR3aa: ASSLRTGSGNTIY
v_gene: TRBV5-1; j_gene: TRBJ2-5; CDR3aa: ASAPTSGNRVETQY
v_gene: TRBV4-1; j_gene: TRBJ2-2; CDR3aa: ASSQENSRAGELF
v_gene: TRBV18; j_gene: TRBJ2-1; CDR3aa: ASSPSSNYNEQF
v_gene: TRBV10-1; j_gene: TRBJ1-4; CDR3aa: ASRTGMIEKLF
v_gene: TRBV19; j_gene: TRBJ1-5; CDR3aa: ASSSIRGSNQPQH
v_gene: TRBV7-9; j_gene: TRBJ1-5; CDR3aa: ASSHDGRPNQPQH
v_gene: TRBV7-3; j_gene: TRBJ2-1; CDR3aa: ASSSETMGYNEQF
v_gene: TRBV28; j_gene: .; CDR3aa: ASSLVGEQY
v_gene: TRBV7-7; j_gene: TRBJ2-1; CDR3aa: ASSSSRTGFNEQF
v_gene: TRBV6-5; j_gene: TRBJ1-2; CDR3aa: ASSYRRDRINGYT
v_gene: TRBV11-2; j_gene: TRBJ2-7; CDR3aa: ASSLAQGWYEQY
v_gene: TRBV25-1; j_gene: TRBJ1-2; CDR3aa: ASSSSYGYT
v_gene: TRBV2; j_gene: TRBJ2-3; CDR3aa: ASRTTDTQY
v_gene: TRBV13; j_gene: TRBJ2-1; CDR3aa: ASSLLHSSYNEQF
v_gene: TRBV6-1; j_gene: TRBJ2-5; CDR3aa: ASNDWGETQY
v_gene: TRBV2; j_gene: TRBJ2-2; CDR3aa: ASSDRGAGELF
v_gene: TRBV27; j_gene: TRBJ2-7; CDR3aa: ASSTPGTGSYEQY
v_gene: TRBV5-4; j_gene: TRBJ2-3; CDR3aa: ASSLDRGRADTQY
v_gene: TRBV4-3; j_gene: TRBJ2-1; CDR3aa: ASSQDWGSEQF
v_gene: TRBV6-6; j_gene: TRBJ2-1; CDR3aa: ASTHEEGRYNEQF
v_gene: TRBV28; j_gene: TRBJ1-1; CDR3aa: ASSPRGQLMNTEAF
v_gene: TRBV28; j_gene: TRBJ1-3; CDR3aa: ATRTAAGNTIY
v_gene: TRBV5-1; j_gene: TRBJ1-2; CDR3aa: ASSLPGQGEGYT
v_gene: TRBV27; j_gene: TRBJ1-5; CDR3aa: ASSLTGPSNQPQH
v_gene: TRBV7-2; j_gene: TRBJ2-3; CDR3aa: ASSLGPSGGTDTQY
v_gene: TRBV6-6; j_gene: TRBJ2-3; CDR3aa: ATWRFQLDTQY
v_gene: TRBV5-1; j_gene: TRBJ1-2; CDR3aa: ASSWTGTSYGYT
v_gene: TRBV9; j_gene: TRBJ1-2; CDR3aa: ASSTTGYGYT
v_gene: TRBV4-2; j_gene: TRBJ2-3; CDR3aa: ASSQEGASNTDTQY
v_gene: TRBV6-5; j_gene: TRBJ1-3; CDR3aa: ASSFAGVGNTIY
v_gene: TRBV5-4; j_gene: TRBJ1-1; CDR3aa: ASSKGQTGQLNTEAF
v_gene: TRBV30; j_gene: TRBJ2-2; CDR3aa: AWAPGGYTGELF
v_gene: TRBV5-1; j_gene: TRBJ2-2; CDR3aa: ASSGLAGGPGELF
v_gene: TRBV7-2; j_gene: TRBJ2-5; CDR3aa: ASSGGPGQAATETQY
v_gene: TRBV18; j_gene: TRBJ1-1; CDR3aa: ASSPLTGGTEAF
v_gene: TRBV6-5; j_gene: TRBJ2-5; CDR3aa: ASSSGKKTQY
v_gene: TRBV6-5; j_gene: TRBJ2-1; CDR3aa: ASSYVDSSYNEQF
v_gene: TRBV7-2; j_gene: TRBJ1-4; CDR3aa: ASSLRGAREKLF
v_gene: TRBV5-1; j_gene: TRBJ2-7; CDR3aa: ASCVPGGGNYEQY
v_gene: TRBV5-5; j_gene: TRBJ2-5; CDR3aa: ASSLPGAETQY
v_gene: TRBV2; j_gene: TRBJ1-1; CDR3aa: ASREEGESEAF
v_gene: TRBV11-2; j_gene: TRBJ2-3; CDR3aa: ASSLAREDTQY
v_gene: TRBV18; j_gene: TRBJ2-1; CDR3aa: ASSIASGKSNEQF
v_gene: TRBV27; j_gene: TRBJ2-3; CDR3aa: ASSLMGLAASSTDTQY